There are many counts of the clone carrying this T cell receptor beta chain. This entry is derived from a study of T-cell reconstitution after alpha-beta-depleted transplantation in children. Germline V CDR1 and CDR2: SGHRS, YFSETQ. The length of the CDR3 is 13 residues. V was trimmed by 4 bases and J by 7 bases, leaving 12 bases between them. Researchers prepared the TCRbeta library using unique molecular identifiers, the study reports. A single record per CDR3 protein comes from TCRdb applying MiXCR to the PCR reads. The sample holds around 680,000 distinct CDR3 sequences, 16% seen once. Sequenced material: PBMCs from the stem cell graft donor, taken from the stem cell graft. The chain is built from TRBV5-1 and TRBJ1-5; unclear D gene. This TCR derives from a human donor who donated a stem cell graft to a child with acute myeloid leukemia. The CDR3 DNA is TGCGCCAGCAGCACGCTACCGGGGCAGCCCCAGCATTTT. Translation: CASSTLPGQPQHF.